These 18 T cell receptor beta chains share one sample of origin, sequenced in a study of T cells in Graves' hyperthyroidism and ophthalmopathy. RNA transcripts provided the source from which TCR beta CDR3 regions were amplified. An initial round of RT-PCR targeting the TCR CDR3 relied on the HTBI primer set. TCRdb re-called the multiplex PCR reads through MiXCR, storing one row per CDR3 protein. The data contain around 300,000 distinct CDR3 sequences, approximately 13% of them seen just once; the ten biggest clones take up 30% to 35%. Sequenced input: blood. These receptors were obtained from a woman aged 40 to 50 with Graves' ophthalmopathy.

This clonotype was detected ten times or more. The chain combines TRBV24-1 with TRBJ1-1; D ambiguous. Germline CDR1 and CDR2: KGHDR and SFDVKD. This CDR3 has 13 residues. The V end was cut by 7 bases, the J end by 1 base, with 9 bases between. The CDR3 region is CATRGPANTEAFF. The CDR3 DNA is TGTGCCACCAGAGGACCAGCGAACACTGAAGCTTTCTTT.

V and J are TRBV19 and TRBJ1-4; 9 bases map to TRBD1. V shed 3 bases, J shed 6 bases, and the junction held 5 bases outside the gene matches. This CDR3 has 15 residues. Germline CDR1 is LNHDA and CDR2 is SQIVND (reference sequence). The CDR3 DNA reads as TGTGCCAGTAGTATCCGGGACAGGGATTATGAAAAACTGTTTTTT. This gives the protein CASSIRDRDYEKLFF. The full variable domain, in which reference TRBV19 and TRBJ1-4 provide the parts outside the CDR3, is DGGITQSPKYLFRKEGQNVTLSCEQNLNHDAMYWYRQDPGQGLRLIYYSQIVNDFQKGDIAEGYSVSREKKESFPLTVTSAQKNPTAFYLCASSIRDRDYEKLFFGSGTQLSVL.

The chain is built from TRBV12-3 or TRBV12-4 and TRBJ2-7; either TRBD1 or TRBD2 may fit D (5 bases each). This CDR3 has 14 amino acids. V was shortened by 3 bases and J by 1 base, with 10 bases between the two germline ends. CDR3 region: CASSFGAVSYEQYF. The DNA of the CDR3 is TGTGCCAGCAGTTTCGGGGCAGTATCCTACGAGCAGTACTTC.

The chain carries TRBV7-9 and TRBJ2-1; 8 nucleotides align to TRBD2. The ends lost 4 bases at V and 8 bases at J; junction bases unmatched: 22. The V gene's germline CDR1 is SEHNR and CDR2 FQNEAQ (reference sequence). The CDR3 has 19 amino acids. This CDR3 is CASSSPLVLGGRLGDEQFF. In DNA, the CDR3 is TGTGCCAGCAGCTCCCCTCTTGTTCTCGGCGGGAGGCTCGGGGATGAGCAGTTCTTC.

Regarding this clonotype: Just one base apart from a much larger clone, this may be a read error. V is TRBV7-6 and J is TRBJ2-7, with 8 bases that match TRBD1. Germline loops: CDR1 SGHVS, CDR2 FNYEAQ. This CDR3 is built from 16 residues. As DNA, the CDR3 is TGTGCCAGCAGCTCACAGGGGGTGCGGGGCGGCGACGAGCAGCACTTC. This codes for CASSSQGVRGGDEQHF.

This chain connects TRBV7-8 to TRBJ2-2, with 7 bases identical to TRBD2. This CDR3 is built from 14 residues. Losses at the gene ends were 5 bases for V and 3 bases for J; bases not matched to a gene: 3. CDR1 and CDR2 from the germline V gene are SGHVS and FQNEAQ. CDR3 DNA: TGTGCCAGCAGCCCGCTAGCGGACACCGGGGAGCTGTTTTTT. This sequence encodes CASSPLADTGELFF.

This clonotype was recorded many times. The chain employs TRBV7-8 and TRBJ2-2; TRBD2 matches 9 bases. The germline V gene encodes CDR1 SGHVS and CDR2 FQNEAQ. CDR3 length: 14 amino acids. Trimming cost V 8 bases and J 0 bases; bases outside gene matches: 1. CDR3 amino acids: CASLAGANTGELFF. DNA for the CDR3: TGTGCCAGCTTAGCGGGGGCGAACACCGGGGAGCTGTTTTTT.

Many counts were recorded for this clonotype. The chain employs TRBV6-6 and TRBJ2-3; D may be TRBD2 (6 bases). Germline-derived CDR1 and CDR2 are MNHNY and SVGAGI (reference sequence). V lost 2 bases, J lost 5 bases, and 17 bases lay in between. The length of the CDR3 is 16 residues. The CDR3 DNA sequence: TGTGCCAGCAGTTACCCTAGGGAGGCAGGGAGAGATACGCAGTATTTT. Translation gives CASSYPREAGRDTQYF.

This clonotype was picked up many times. The genes are TRBV2 and TRBJ1-6, with D possibly TRBD1 on 5 matching bases. The germline V and J ends were trimmed by 6 bases and 9 bases, with 15 bases remaining between them. CDR1 and CDR2 (germline): SNHLY, FYNNEI. The CDR3 is 14 residues long. The CDR3 DNA follows: TGTGCCAGCAGACAGGACATCGGAGTTTCACCCCTCCACTTT. Translated: CASRQDIGVSPLHF.

This chain joins TRBV5-1 and TRBJ2-7; the D gene is possibly TRBD2 (6 bases). V was shortened by 2 bases and J by 5 bases, with 14 bases between the two germline ends. Per germline, CDR1 SGHRS and CDR2 YFSETQ. The CDR3 is 14 residues long. The CDR3 nucleotides are TGCGCCAGCAGCTTTAGGGCGGGGAGCAACGAGCAGTACTTC. It yields the protein CASSFRAGSNEQYF.

CDR3 nucleotide sequence: TGTGCCAGCAGCTACTCAATAGCGGGACACACAGATACGCAGTATTTT. Its protein product is CASSYSIAGHTDTQYF. This sequence joins TRBV27 and TRBJ2-3; 8 bases map to TRBD2. Germline V lookup: CDR1 MNHEY, CDR2 SMNVEV (reference sequence). CDR3 size: 16 residues. V gave up 6 bases and J gave up 2 bases; unmatched junction bases: 10.

Ten or more counts support this clonotype. This chain links TRBV28 with TRBJ1-2; a weak D match, TRBD1 (6 bases). The length of the CDR3 is 14 residues. The germline gives CDR1 MDHEN, CDR2 SYDVKM. Deletions cut 6 bases from V and 4 bases from J, with 15 bases between. The DNA of the CDR3 is TGTGCCAGCAGAAGGGACACAACTTTCTATGGCTACACCTTC. It is translated as CASRRDTTFYGYTF.

This clonotype was seen ten or more times. This chain joins TRBV20-1 and TRBJ2-5; TRBD1 or TRBD2 may be the D gene (5 bases each). The CDR3 extends over 14 amino acids. V lost 5 bases to trimming and J lost 2 bases, with 15 bases between them. CDR1 and CDR2 from the germline V gene are DFQATT and SNEGSKA (reference sequence). CDR3 region: CSAVRDGYQETQYF. CDR3 bases: TGCAGTGCTGTACGGGACGGATATCAAGAGACCCAGTACTTC.

This clonotype was counted many times. The V and J genes are TRBV5-1 and TRBJ2-3; 10 nucleotides match TRBD2. CDR3 size: 17 residues. Germline values: CDR1 SGHRS, CDR2 YFSETQ. V gave up 0 bases and J gave up 7 bases; unmatched junction bases: 11. The CDR3 region has the DNA TGCGCCAGCAGCTTGGGGCCCGGGACTAGCGTTCTAAATACGCAGTATTTT. Translated: CASSLGPGTSVLNTQYF.

This clonotype occurred many times. The CDR3 loop is CSGFDLGDYNEQFF. The CDR3 nucleotides are TGCAGCGGGTTCGACTTGGGCGATTACAATGAGCAGTTCTTC. The chain joins TRBV29-1 to TRBJ2-1; D is uncertain. The V end lost 7 bases, the J end lost 4 bases, and 17 bases lay between the germline ends. CDR3 length: 14 amino acids. Germline-derived CDR1 and CDR2 are SQVTM and ANQGSEA.

The sample holds many counts of this clonotype. This chain links TRBV15 with TRBJ2-1; unclear D gene. There are 11 residues in the CDR3. Germline V gives CDR1 LNHNV, CDR2 YYDKDF (reference sequence). V was clipped by 0 bases and J by 10 bases, with 4 bases between them. CDR3: CATSRDGEQFF. CDR3 DNA: TGTGCCACCAGCAGAGATGGAGAGCAGTTCTTC.

V usage is TRBV20-1 and J usage is TRBJ2-3; TRBD2 agrees at 11 bases. V was pared by 3 bases and J by 2 bases, with 4 bases of the junction left unmatched. Germline V gene data show CDR1 as DFQATT and CDR2 as SNEGSKA (reference sequence). The CDR3 is 15 amino acids. In DNA, the CDR3 is TGCAGTGCTAGCCCTAGCGGGAGGAACACAGATACGCAGTATTTT. This translates into CSASPSGRNTDTQYF.

This clonotype was detected many times. The rearrangement uses TRBV27 and TRBJ1-1; 7 positions match TRBD1. Trimming cost V 4 bases and J 0 bases; bases outside gene matches: 8. CDR1 MNHEY and CDR2 SMNVEV come from the germline V gene (reference sequence). The length of the CDR3 is 16 residues. CDR3 loop: CASSYRQGALNTEAFF. CDR3 bases: TGTGCCAGCAGTTATCGACAGGGCGCCCTGAACACTGAAGCTTTCTTT.